The TCR beta chain under discussion was sequenced for a study of PD-1 blockade in classical Hodgkin lymphoma. Study information: It was nivolumab at 3 mg/kg, given intravenously every 2 weeks, that patients received.

Each patient's relapse followed autologous stem cell transplantation, and brentuximab vedotin exposure varied. Overall study findings and caveats: Whoever responded completely had baseline diversity much like that seen in newly diagnosed patients. Causes of the repertoire differences remain undefined, possibly disease activity or prior therapy. Reported findings placed baseline TCR diversity lower in newly diagnosed patients (compared with healthy donors).

Measured with immunoSEQ multiplex PCR; TCRdb has only the in-frame clones, and not every one. In the table there are about 6,800 clones, about 79% of which are singletons. CDR3 size: 16 residues. V lost 0 bases and J lost 0, with 10 bases in between. Germline assignment: CDR1 LGHNA and CDR2 YNFKEQ. To note about this clone: Its target is unknown.

This clonotype originated in a human donor with classical Hodgkin lymphoma. The chain is built from TRBV4-2 and TRBJ2-3; no definite D call. The source was peripheral blood mononuclear cells (PBMCs), collected before the second cycle of nivolumab. In nucleotides, the CDR3 is TGTGCCAGCAGCCAAGAGGGCAGTCCTAGCACAGATACGCAGTATTTT. Translated, it gives CASSQEGSPSTDTQYF.